The 20 T cell receptor beta chains listed next were all sequenced from one sample in a study of cytomegalovirus exposure and HLA in healthy donors (dated by TCRdb to the late 2010s). The receptor library was made with the immunoSEQ multiplex PCR assay. What TCRdb holds here is the immuneACCESS table cut down to in-frame rearrangements. Part of the clones is not present; checked against another copy, under half of the missing clones reflect an unresolved V gene, and the others are unexplained. Here the sample has roughly 140,000 clones; more than 85% occur a single time. The ten biggest clones cover around 10% of the sample. Sequencing was performed on PBMCs. The receptor set was obtained from a young man in good health and CMV-seropositive.

This chain joins TRBV10-3 and TRBJ2-7; 7 nucleotides align to TRBD2. V dropped 1 base and J dropped 5; count of bases not matched to a gene: 11. The CDR3 extends over 16 amino acids. CDR1 and CDR2 (germline): ENHRY, SYGVKD. Written as DNA, the CDR3 is TGTGCCATCAGTGAGTGGGGGGGACCCGGCGGCCACGAGCAGTACTTC. Its protein product is CAISEWGGPGGHEQYF.

V and J are TRBV30 and TRBJ1-1, with 7 positions matching TRBD1. This CDR3 contains 15 residues. The V gene's germline CDR1 is GTSNPN and CDR2 SVGIG (reference sequence). The junction had 7 bases not matched to a gene; V was cut back by 2 bases and J by 1 base. The CDR3 sequence: CAWSWADRRNTEAFF. The CDR3 coding sequence is TGTGCCTGGAGTTGGGCGGACAGGCGGAACACTGAAGCTTTCTTT.

The chain has TRBV6-1 and TRBJ2-1, with a tentative D call TRBD2 (5 bases). Trimming left V 5 bases short and J 7 bases short, with 18 bases between. CDR1 and CDR2 (germline): MNHNS, SASEGT. CDR3 size: 15 residues. The CDR3 nucleotides are TGTGCCAGCAGTTCAGAGGGTAGGGCCGCTAATGAGCAGTTCTTC. Translated: CASSSEGRAANEQFF.

The rearrangement links TRBV30 to TRBJ1-6; 10 nucleotides agree with TRBD1. CDR1 GTSNPN and CDR2 SVGIG come from the germline V gene (reference sequence). This CDR3 is built from 14 residues. The V and J ends lost 2 bases and 9 bases, in that order; junction bases with no gene match: 4. CDR3 DNA: TGTGCCTGGAGTTTCGGACAGGGGGTTTCACCCCTCCACTTT. Encoded protein: CAWSFGQGVSPLHF.

The chain is built from TRBV7-2 and TRBJ1-2; D is unresolved. This CDR3 region has 13 residues. V lost 2 bases to trimming and J lost 2 bases, with 6 bases between them. CDR1 is SGHTA, CDR2 FQGNSA, per germline. CDR3 nucleotides: TGTGCCAGCAGCTTAAGGAGAAACTATGGCTACACCTTC. It translates to CASSLRRNYGYTF.

V and J are TRBV30 and TRBJ2-3, with D possibly matching TRBD1 (6 bases). Germline V CDR1 and CDR2: GTSNPN, SVGIG (reference sequence). The CDR3 runs to 15 residues. V was clipped by 5 bases and J by 0 bases, with 15 bases between them. CDR3 in amino acids: CAWAATGSSTDTQYF. The CDR3 DNA reads TGTGCCTGGGCCGCTACAGGGTCGAGCACAGATACGCAGTATTTT.

The rearrangement uses TRBV21-1 and TRBJ1-2. TRBV21-1 is flagged as a pseudogene. The CDR3 runs to 15 residues. The CDR3 bases are TGTGCCAGCACAACCCCACGGGGGATAGCCTATGGCTACACCTTC. This codes for CASTTPRGIAYGYTF.

The V gene is TRBV5-4, the J gene TRBJ2-2, with 7 bases fitting TRBD1. V lost 4 bases and J lost 4; bases outside the gene matches: 10. The CDR3 is 16 residues long. The germline V gene encodes CDR1 SGHNT and CDR2 YYREEE (reference sequence). The CDR3 region is CASSTQTGVITGELFF. Written as DNA, the CDR3 is TGTGCCAGCAGCACCCAAACAGGGGTAATCACCGGGGAGCTGTTTTTT.

The chain has TRBV30 and TRBJ2-7, with TRBD1 matching over 8 bases. J was trimmed by 3 bases and V by 3 bases; bases with no gene match: 7. Per the germline V gene, CDR1 is GTSNPN and CDR2 is SVGIG (reference sequence). The CDR3 covers 14 residues. The chain's CDR3 is CAWSWTGRSYEQYF. The DNA of the CDR3 is TGTGCCTGGAGCTGGACAGGGAGGAGCTACGAGCAGTACTTC.

This clone has only one observation. The rearrangement joins TRBV18 to TRBJ1-4, with D maybe TRBD1 (6 bases). CDR3 size: 17 residues. From germline, CDR1 is KGHSH and CDR2 LQKENI. With 2 bases removed from V and 0 bases from J, the gap between germline ends came to 13 bases. The CDR3 loop reads CASSPLAGTTTNEKLFF. CDR3 coding DNA: TGTGCCAGCTCACCATTGGCAGGGACAACAACTAATGAAAAACTGTTTTTT. The full variable domain, with the rest looked up from reference TRBV18 and TRBJ1-4, is NAGVMQNPRHLVRRRGQEARLRCSPMKGHSHVYWYRQLPEEGLKFMVYLQKENIIDESGMPKERFSAEFPKEGPSILRIQQVVRGDSAAYFCASSPLAGTTTNEKLFFGSGTQLSVL.

The chain employs TRBV7-2 and TRBJ2-1, with 9 bases matching TRBD2. Trimming cost V 5 bases and J 4 bases; bases outside gene matches: 9. CDR1 is SGHTA and CDR2 is FQGNSA in the germline V gene. This CDR3 is built from 16 residues. CDR3 nucleotides: TGTGCCAGCAGCCCTGGGGGTAGCGGGAGTTACAATGAGCAGTTCTTC. It is translated as CASSPGGSGSYNEQFF.

The rearrangement links TRBV20-1 to TRBJ1-1; maybe TRBD1 (6 bases). This CDR3 has 10 amino acids. V was trimmed by 3 bases and J by 8 bases, leaving 7 bases between them. Per the germline V gene, CDR1 is DFQATT and CDR2 is SNEGSKA (reference sequence). The CDR3 is CSARGTEAFF. CDR3 in DNA: TGCAGTGCTAGGGGGACAGAAGCTTTCTTT.

The J gene is TRBJ2-3, the V gene TRBV29-1; 7 positions match TRBD2. Germline V CDR1 and CDR2: SQVTM, ANQGSEA. CDR3 length: 17 residues. Trimming took 1 base from V and 2 from J; bases not matched to a gene: 12. The chain's CDR3 is CSVEGYWWRDYTDTQYF. The CDR3 region has the DNA TGCAGCGTTGAAGGATATTGGTGGCGGGACTACACAGATACGCAGTATTTT.

The gene calls are TRBV4-1 and TRBJ2-7; 9 bases align to TRBD1. V lost 6 bases, J lost 5 bases, and 8 bases stayed unmatched. Per the germline V gene, CDR1 is MGHRA and CDR2 is YSYEKL. The CDR3 runs 14 residues. In DNA form, the CDR3 reads TGCGCCAGCAGAGGGACAGGGCCCTTCGACGAGCAGTACTTC. Translation: CASRGTGPFDEQYF.

V gene TRBV5-1 combines with J gene TRBJ2-2; TRBD2 might be the D (6 bases). The CDR3 contains 16 residues. The V and J ends lost 2 bases and 1 base respectively, with 12 bases between them. Per the germline V gene, CDR1 is SGHRS and CDR2 is YFSETQ. Written as DNA, the CDR3 is TGCGCCAGCAGCTTCCGCGGGGCCGTGAACACCGGGGAGCTGTTTTTT. As protein: CASSFRGAVNTGELFF.

V and J are TRBV5-1 and TRBJ2-7, with 13 nucleotides matching TRBD2. The CDR3 runs to 15 residues. V lost 4 bases to trimming and J lost 4 bases; unmatched junction nucleotides: 5. CDR1 SGHRS and CDR2 YFSETQ come from the germline V gene. The CDR3 DNA reads as TGCGCCAGCAGCCGAGGGACTAGCGGGAAATACGAGCAGTACTTC. It codes for CASSRGTSGKYEQYF.

The rearrangement links TRBV7-9 to TRBJ2-7, with 8 bases matching TRBD1. The J segment lost 4 bases and the V segment lost 5 bases, leaving 10 bases of the junction unmatched. Germline V CDR1 and CDR2: SEHNR, FQNEAQ (reference sequence). The CDR3 is 15 residues long. CDR3 residues: CASSPVQGVGYEQYF. DNA of the CDR3: TGTGCCAGCAGCCCCGTACAGGGGGTTGGTTACGAGCAGTACTTC.

The chain uses TRBV29-1 and TRBJ1-1; D is uncertain. CDR3 length: 12 residues. The germline V and J ends were trimmed by 2 bases and 1 base, with 5 bases remaining between them. Germline CDR1 is SQVTM and CDR2 is ANQGSEA. CDR3 nucleotides: TGCAGCGTTGAAATACAGAACACTGAAGCTTTCTTT. This gives the protein CSVEIQNTEAFF. The variable domain in full, with the rest retrieved from reference TRBV29-1 and TRBJ1-1, is SAVISQKPSRDICQRGTSLTIQCQVDSQVTMMFWYRQQPGQSLTLIATANQGSEATYESGFVIDKFPISRPNLTFSTLTVSNMSPEDSSIYLCSVEIQNTEAFFGQGTRLTVV.

This sequence joins TRBV6-5 and TRBJ2-7; D remains ambiguous. Trimming stripped 7 bases from V and 4 bases from J, with 11 bases between. The CDR3 has 12 residues. CDR1 and CDR2 from the germline V gene are MNHEY and SVGAGI. For the CDR3, the DNA is TGTGCCAGCACCGATAGAGGATACGAGCAGTACTTC. Translation gives CASTDRGYEQYF.

This chain connects TRBV7-2 to TRBJ1-2, with 8 bases lining up with TRBD1. The CDR3 has 14 amino acids. J gave up 4 bases and V 5 bases, and 6 bases lay outside the gene matches. CDR1 SGHTA and CDR2 FQGNSA come from the germline V gene. This CDR3 reads CASSPRTGTYGYTF. The CDR3 DNA reads TGTGCCAGCAGCCCGCGGACAGGGACCTATGGCTACACCTTC. The complete variable domain, with remaining parts taken from reference TRBV7-2 and TRBJ1-2, reads GAGVSQSPSNKVTEKGKDVELRCDPISGHTALYWYRQSLGQGLEFLIYFQGNSAPDKSGLPSDRFSAERTGGSVSTLTIQRTQQEDSAVYLCASSPRTGTYGYTFGSGTRLTVV.